These T cell receptor beta chains were read from a single sample in a study of blood T cell repertoires in COVID-19. Only in-frame clones appear in the TCRdb table, and some are missing; sequencing was by immunoSEQ multiplex PCR. The table records 150,000 to 200,000 clones, about 83% of them present only once. The specimen was peripheral blood. Source of these receptors: a woman aged 18-29 years who had recovered from COVID-19. Each CDR3 is given with its conserved first and last residue. The order of the fields is J gene, D gene, V gene, clone size, CDR3 DNA, CDR3 protein. The D gene is left open where the match is weak. Rows may omit the clone size; those that give it use once, few, many or a size class.

TRBJ2-6	TRBD1	TRBV2	NA	TGTGCCAGCAGTCCACAAAGGACAGGGGCTGGGGCCAACGTCCTGACTTTC	CASSPQRTGAGANVLTF
TRBJ1-6	TRBD1	TRBV10-3	NA	TGTGCCATCAGGAGGACAGGGAGTGATTCACCCCTCCACTTT	CAIRRTGSDSPLHF
TRBJ2-7	TRBD2	TRBV3-1/TRBV3-2	NA	TGTGCCAGCAGCCAAGGCCTAGCGGGGGGGCTCGGGCCCGAGCAGTACTTC	CASSQGLAGGLGPEQYF
TRBJ2-1	TRBD1	TRBV10-3	NA	TGTGCCATCAGTGAGCCCAGACAGGGGGGTGAGCAGTTCTTC	CAISEPRQGGEQFF
TRBJ2-6	TRBD1	TRBV5-5	NA	TGTGCCAGCAGCCGACAGGGGGTTACCTCTGGGGCCAACGTCCTGACTTTC	CASSRQGVTSGANVLTF
TRBJ1-3	NA	TRBV2	NA	TGTGCCAGCAGTGAAGCGCTTCCGGGGACTGGAAACACCATATATTTT	CASSEALPGTGNTIYF
TRBJ1-1	NA	TRBV6-6	NA	TGTGCCAGCAGGGCGACAAGATCGAATACTGAAGCTTTCTTT	CASRATRSNTEAFF
TRBJ1-1	TRBD1	TRBV6-5	NA	TGTGCCAGCGGCCCCGGATACAGGGGGAGGTCTGAAGCTTTCTTT	CASGPGYRGRSEAFF
TRBJ2-7	TRBD1	TRBV19	NA	TGTGCCAGTAGGGGGACAGGGAATTACGAGCAGTACTTC	CASRGTGNYEQYF
TRBJ2-1	TRBD2	TRBV19	NA	TGTGCCAGTAGTCCAACAAGAACCGGGACTAGCGGGTACAATGAGCAGTTCTTC	CASSPTRTGTSGYNEQFF
TRBJ2-1	NA	TRBV6-2/TRBV6-3	NA	TGTGCCAGCAGTTATGGGAGCGGAGAGCAGTTCTTC	CASSYGSGEQFF
TRBJ2-5	TRBD2	TRBV5-4	NA	TGTGCCAGCAGCTTAAGGACTAGCTATGAGACCCAGTACTTC	CASSLRTSYETQYF
TRBJ1-5	TRBD1	TRBV28	once	TGTGCCAGCAGTTCAGGGGGTTTCGGAGGGCCCCAGCATTTT	CASSSGGFGGPQHF
TRBJ1-1	TRBD1	TRBV19	NA	TGTGCCAGTAGGAGGCTCCGGGACAGGGGTCTTTCCACTGAAGCTTTCTTT	CASRRLRDRGLSTEAFF
TRBJ2-1	TRBD2	TRBV7-3	NA	TGTGCCAGCAGCTTAGGGGCTAGCGGGGATTACAATGAGCAGTTCTTC	CASSLGASGDYNEQFF
TRBJ1-1	TRBD1	TRBV25-1	NA	TGTGCCAGCAGTGAATCCGTTCGTTCAGGGGGCACTGAAGCTTTCTTT	CASSESVRSGGTEAFF
TRBJ1-1	TRBD1	TRBV4-3	few	TGCGCCAGCACGACAGGGGCGAACACTGAAGCTTTCTTT	CASTTGANTEAFF
TRBJ1-5	NA	TRBV5-5	NA	TGTGCCAGCAGCGGGGGGGCTAGCAACAATCAGCCCCAGCATTTT	CASSGGASNNQPQHF
TRBJ2-2	TRBD1	TRBV7-9	many	TGTGCCAGCAGCAACCCGGGACAGAGAACCGGGGAGCTGTTTTTT	CASSNPGQRTGELFF
TRBJ2-1	NA	TRBV12-3/TRBV12-4	NA	TGTGCCAGCAGATTTAATGCGGATGAGCAGTTCTTC	CASRFNADEQFF
TRBJ2-1	TRBD2	TRBV2	NA	TGTGCCAGCAGTGAGGGCGGGAGGGTATACAATGAGCAGTTCTTC	CASSEGGRVYNEQFF
TRBJ2-5	TRBD2	TRBV2	NA	TGTGCCAGCAGTGACAGTAGCGGGAGACAAGAGACCCAGTACTTC	CASSDSSGRQETQYF